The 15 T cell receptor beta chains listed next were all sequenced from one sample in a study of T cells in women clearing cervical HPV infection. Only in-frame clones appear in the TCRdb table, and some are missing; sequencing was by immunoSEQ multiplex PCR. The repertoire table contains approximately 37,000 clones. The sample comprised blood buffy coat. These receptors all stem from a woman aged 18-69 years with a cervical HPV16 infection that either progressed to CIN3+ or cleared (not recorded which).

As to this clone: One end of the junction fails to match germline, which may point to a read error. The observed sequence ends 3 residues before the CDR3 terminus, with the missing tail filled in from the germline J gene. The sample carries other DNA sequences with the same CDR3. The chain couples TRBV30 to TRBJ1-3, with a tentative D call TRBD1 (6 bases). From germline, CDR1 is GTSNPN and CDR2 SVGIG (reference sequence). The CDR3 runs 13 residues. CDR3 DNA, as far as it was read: TGTGCTTGGAGGGGGGCGTTCCGTAACACC. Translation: CAWRGAFRNT. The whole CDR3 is CAWRGAFRNTIYF.

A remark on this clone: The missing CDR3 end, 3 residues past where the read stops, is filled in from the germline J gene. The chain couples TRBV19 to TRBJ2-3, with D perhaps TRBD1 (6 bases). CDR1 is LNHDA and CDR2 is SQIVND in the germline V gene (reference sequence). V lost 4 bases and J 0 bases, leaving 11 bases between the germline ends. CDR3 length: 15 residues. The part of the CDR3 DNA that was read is TGTGCCAGTAGTACTTTGGACAGAAGCACAGATACG. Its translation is CASSTLDRSTDT. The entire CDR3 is CASSTLDRSTDTQYF.

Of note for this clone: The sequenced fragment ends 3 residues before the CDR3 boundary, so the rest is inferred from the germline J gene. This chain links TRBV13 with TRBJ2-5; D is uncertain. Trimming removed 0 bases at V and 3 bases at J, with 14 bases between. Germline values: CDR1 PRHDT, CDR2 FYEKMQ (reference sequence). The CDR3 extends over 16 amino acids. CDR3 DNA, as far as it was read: TGTGCCAGCAGCTTAGGGTCTGGCGGAGAAGAAGAGACC. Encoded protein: CASSLGSGGEEET. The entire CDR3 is CASSLGSGGEEETQYF.

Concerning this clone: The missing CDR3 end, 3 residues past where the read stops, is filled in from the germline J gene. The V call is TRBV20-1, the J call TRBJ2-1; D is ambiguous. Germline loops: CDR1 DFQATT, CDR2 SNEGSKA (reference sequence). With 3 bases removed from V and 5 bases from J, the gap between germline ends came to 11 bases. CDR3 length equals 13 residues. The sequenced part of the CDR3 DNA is TGCAGTGCTAGGAGTGGGCGCAACAATGAG. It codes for CSARSGRNNE. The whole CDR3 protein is CSARSGRNNEQFF.

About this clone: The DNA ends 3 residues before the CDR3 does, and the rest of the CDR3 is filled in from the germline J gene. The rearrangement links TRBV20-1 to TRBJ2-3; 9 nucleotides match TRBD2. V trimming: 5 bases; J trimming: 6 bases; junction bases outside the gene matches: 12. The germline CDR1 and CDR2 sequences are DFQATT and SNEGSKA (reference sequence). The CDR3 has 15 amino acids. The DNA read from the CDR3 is TGCAGTGCTGGGGGTCTGATAGCGGGAGACGATACG. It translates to CSAGGLIAGDDT. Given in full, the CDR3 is CSAGGLIAGDDTQYF.

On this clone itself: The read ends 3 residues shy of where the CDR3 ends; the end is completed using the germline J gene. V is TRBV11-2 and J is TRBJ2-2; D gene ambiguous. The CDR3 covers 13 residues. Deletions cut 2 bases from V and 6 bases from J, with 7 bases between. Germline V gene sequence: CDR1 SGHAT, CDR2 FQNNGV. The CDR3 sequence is CASSLISSGELFF. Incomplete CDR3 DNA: TGTGCCAGCAGCTTAATAAGCTCCGGGGAG.

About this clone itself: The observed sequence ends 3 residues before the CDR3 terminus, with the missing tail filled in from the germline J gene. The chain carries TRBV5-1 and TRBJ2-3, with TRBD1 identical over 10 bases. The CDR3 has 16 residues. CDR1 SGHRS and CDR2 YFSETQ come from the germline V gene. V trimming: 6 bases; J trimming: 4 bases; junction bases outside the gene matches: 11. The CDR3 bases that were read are TGCGCCAGCACCAAAAGGACAGGGGGGGACGCAGATACG. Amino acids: CASTKRTGGDADT. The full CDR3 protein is CASTKRTGGDADTQYF.

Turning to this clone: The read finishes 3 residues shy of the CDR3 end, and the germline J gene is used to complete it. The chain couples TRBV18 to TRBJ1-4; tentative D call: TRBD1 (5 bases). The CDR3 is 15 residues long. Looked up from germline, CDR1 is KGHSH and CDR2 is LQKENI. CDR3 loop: CASSPGDSGANVLFF. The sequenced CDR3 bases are TGTGCCAGCTCACCAGGGGACTCTGGGGCCAACGTA. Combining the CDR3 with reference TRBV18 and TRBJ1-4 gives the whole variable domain NAGVMQNPRHLVRRRGQEARLRCSPMKGHSHVYWYRQLPEEGLKFMVYLQKENIIDESGMPKERFSAEFPKEGPSILRIQQVVRGDSAAYFCASSPGDSGANVLFFGSGTQLSVL.

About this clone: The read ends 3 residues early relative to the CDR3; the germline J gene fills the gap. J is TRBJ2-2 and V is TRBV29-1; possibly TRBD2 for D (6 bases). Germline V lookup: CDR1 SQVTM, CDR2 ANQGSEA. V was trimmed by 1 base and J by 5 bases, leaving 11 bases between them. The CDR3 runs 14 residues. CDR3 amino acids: CSVEAVAGTGELFF. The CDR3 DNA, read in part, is TGCAGCGTTGAAGCGGTCGCGGGGACCGGGGAG.

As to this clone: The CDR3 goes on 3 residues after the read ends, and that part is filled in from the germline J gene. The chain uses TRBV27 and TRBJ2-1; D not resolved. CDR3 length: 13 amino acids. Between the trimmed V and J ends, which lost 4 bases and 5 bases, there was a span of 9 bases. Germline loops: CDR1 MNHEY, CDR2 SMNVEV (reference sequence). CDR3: CASSSRPNNEQFF. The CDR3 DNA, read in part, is TGTGCCAGCAGTTCCAGGCCCAACAATGAG.

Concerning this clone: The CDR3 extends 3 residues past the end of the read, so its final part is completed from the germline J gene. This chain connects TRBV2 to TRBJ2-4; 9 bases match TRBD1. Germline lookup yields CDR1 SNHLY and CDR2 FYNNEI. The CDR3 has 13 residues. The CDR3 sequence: CASTGTGLYGQYF. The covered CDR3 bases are TGTGCCAGCACCGGGACAGGGCTCTATGGT.

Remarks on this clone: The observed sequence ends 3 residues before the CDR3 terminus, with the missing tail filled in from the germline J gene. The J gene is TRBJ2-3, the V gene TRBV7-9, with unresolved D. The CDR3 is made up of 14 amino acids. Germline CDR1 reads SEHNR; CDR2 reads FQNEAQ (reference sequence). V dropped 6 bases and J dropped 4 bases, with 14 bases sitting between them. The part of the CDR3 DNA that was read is TGTGCCAGCAGAGACCAGTGGGCCCCAGATACG. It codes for CASRDQWAPDT. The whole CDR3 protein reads CASRDQWAPDTQYF.

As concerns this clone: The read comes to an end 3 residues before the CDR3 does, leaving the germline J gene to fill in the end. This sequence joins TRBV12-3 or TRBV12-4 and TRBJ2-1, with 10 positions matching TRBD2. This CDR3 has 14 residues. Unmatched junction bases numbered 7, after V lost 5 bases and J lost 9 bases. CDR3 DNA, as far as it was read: TGTGCCAGCAGTCCCCTAGCGGGAGTTGGTGAG. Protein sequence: CASSPLAGVGE. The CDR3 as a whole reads CASSPLAGVGEQFF.

This CDR3 is CASSTTRYNDYTF. Partial CDR3 DNA: TGTGCCAGTAGTACAACACGTTACAATGAC. The chain uses TRBV19 and TRBJ1-2; D ambiguous. The CDR3 goes on 3 residues after the read ends, and that part is filled in from the germline J gene. The CDR3 is made up of 13 amino acids. CDR1 and CDR2 from the germline V gene are LNHDA and SQIVND (reference sequence).

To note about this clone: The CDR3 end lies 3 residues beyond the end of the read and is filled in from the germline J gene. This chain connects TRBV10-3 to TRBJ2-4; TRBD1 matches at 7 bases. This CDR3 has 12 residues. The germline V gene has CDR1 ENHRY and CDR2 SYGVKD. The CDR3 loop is CAISGQASGQYF. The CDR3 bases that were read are TGTGCCATCAGCGGACAGGCTAGTGGT.